The next 22 T cell receptor beta chains were all read from a single sample in a study of CD8+CD57+ T cells in acquired aplastic anemia (dated by TCRdb to the late 2010s). The listed sequencing device is Illumina HiSeq 2000. Genomic DNA served as template for TCR beta VDJ combination and CDR3 sequence profiling. TCRdb passed the public sequencing reads through fastp at Q25 and MiXCR, retaining productive beta sequences. Every distinct CDR3 protein forms one entry, paired with its most common genes and DNA. This sample gives about 220,000 distinct CDR3 sequences in total; approximately 35% of them show up just once. The leading ten clones occupy 0.9% to 1.2% of the sample. Sequenced sample: sorted CD4+, CD8+, or CD8+CD57+ T cells (not recorded which) from PBMCs. The receptors were sampled from a human donor in good health, serving as a control.

This clonotype was counted many times. CDR3 loop: CSAPGAGMSTEAFF. Here the CDR3 DNA reads TGCAGTGCTCCCGGGGCAGGAATGAGCACTGAAGCTTTCTTT. The rearrangement links TRBV20-1 to TRBJ1-1; a weak D match, TRBD1 (5 bases). V lost 5 bases to trimming and J lost 4 bases, with 17 bases between them. The CDR3 consists of 14 residues. The germline V gene has CDR1 DFQATT and CDR2 SNEGSKA (reference sequence).

This clonotype was detected many times. The CDR3: CASSPSGTSGAIQYF. The CDR3 region has the DNA TGTGCCAGCAGCCCCTCCGGGACTAGCGGGGCCATTCAGTACTTC. The chain couples TRBV11-2 to TRBJ2-4, with 13 bases matching TRBD2. Losses at the gene ends were 5 bases for V and 9 bases for J; bases not matched to a gene: 7. The CDR3 is 15 residues long. Germline CDR1 is SGHAT and CDR2 is FQNNGV.

There are many counts of this clonotype. V is TRBV2 and J is TRBJ1-5; 7 nucleotides line up with TRBD1. The V segment lost 6 bases and the J segment 4 bases; nucleotides outside the gene matches: 6. The CDR3 totals 14 residues. The germline CDR1 and CDR2 sequences are SNHLY and FYNNEI. CDR3 nucleotides: TGTGCCAGCAGCCAACAGGGGAGGAATCAGCCCCAGCATTTT. It codes for CASSQQGRNQPQHF.

The V gene is TRBV29-1, the J gene TRBJ2-1, with 10 positions matching TRBD1. The CDR3 is 14 amino acids. The germline gives CDR1 SQVTM, CDR2 ANQGSEA. V was clipped by 7 bases and J by 9 bases; unmatched bases: 12. The CDR3: CSALRGTGASEQFF. The CDR3 bases are TGCAGCGCCCTGCGGGGGACAGGGGCGTCTGAGCAGTTCTTC.

The rearrangement joins TRBV12-3 or TRBV12-4 to TRBJ1-3; perhaps TRBD1 as D (5 bases). The V end lost 3 bases, the J end lost 2 bases, and 11 bases lay between the germline ends. The CDR3 totals 15 residues. CDR3 in DNA: TGTGCCAGCAGTTTTATTTCGGGGCCTGGAAACACCATATATTTT. It specifies CASSFISGPGNTIYF.

This chain joins TRBV12-3 or TRBV12-4 and TRBJ2-2; 16 bases are a match to TRBD2. There are 19 residues in the CDR3. Unmatched junction bases numbered 10, after V lost 6 bases and J lost 3 bases. The CDR3 coding sequence is TGTGCCAGCAGCCCTGGGACTAGCGGGAGGGCCTCCGACACCGGGGAGCTGTTTTTT. Amino acids: CASSPGTSGRASDTGELFF.

This clonotype was counted between two and nine times. J is TRBJ2-1 and V is TRBV18, with 9 bases that match TRBD2. The V gene's germline CDR1 is KGHSH and CDR2 LQKENI. After removal of 5 bases from V and 5 bases from J, the junction contained 13 bases not matched to a gene. This CDR3 comprises 17 residues. CDR3 in DNA: TGTGCCAGCTCATCTCCTTACTCCGGGACTAGCCACAATGAGCAGTTCTTC. Translating it yields CASSSPYSGTSHNEQFF.

This clonotype was observed many times. V gene TRBV7-2 combines with J gene TRBJ2-7, with 11 bases identical to TRBD2. CDR3 length: 18 residues. Germline CDR1 SGHTA, CDR2 FQGNSA. J was trimmed by 4 bases and V by 0 bases; bases with no gene match: 11. The CDR3 sequence is CASSLAPGTSGAPYEQYF. CDR3 DNA: TGTGCCAGCAGCTTAGCGCCAGGGACTAGCGGAGCCCCATACGAGCAGTACTTC.

The CDR3, as DNA: TGTGCCTGGAGTGTATGGTCTGGAAACACCATATATTTT. Its protein product is CAWSVWSGNTIYF. The chain carries TRBV30 and TRBJ1-3; D gene uncertain. V was pared by 0 bases and J by 1 base, with 4 bases between. The CDR3 extends over 13 amino acids. Germline CDR1 GTSNPN, CDR2 SVGIG (reference sequence).

This clonotype was seen at least ten times. The CDR3 region has the DNA TGTGCCAGTAGTCCAGGACAAAATGCTAACTATGGCTACACCTTC. As protein: CASSPGQNANYGYTF. The chain links TRBV19 to TRBJ1-2; D might be TRBD1 (5 bases). Trimming removed 5 bases at V and 0 bases at J, with 13 bases between. This CDR3 contains 15 residues. Germline V lookup: CDR1 LNHDA, CDR2 SQIVND (reference sequence).

This clonotype was counted ten times or more. The chain joins TRBV29-1 to TRBJ1-2, with no clear D. In germline, CDR1 is SQVTM, CDR2 ANQGSEA. Trimming removed 3 bases from V and 7 bases from J, with 12 bases in between. The CDR3 consists of 12 residues. CDR3 in amino acids: CSVEMGGFGYTF. The DNA for the CDR3 is TGCAGCGTTGAGATGGGTGGGTTTGGCTACACCTTC. Full variable domain (remainder filled in from reference TRBV29-1 and TRBJ1-2): SAVISQKPSRDICQRGTSLTIQCQVDSQVTMMFWYRQQPGQSLTLIATANQGSEATYESGFVIDKFPISRPNLTFSTLTVSNMSPEDSSIYLCSVEMGGFGYTFGSGTRLTVV.

This clonotype was observed many times. J is TRBJ1-1 and V is TRBV2; D possibly corresponds to TRBD1 (5 bases). Germline V gene lookup returns CDR1 SNHLY and CDR2 FYNNEI. CDR3 size: 13 residues. V was clipped by 6 bases and J by 4 bases, with 12 bases between them. In DNA, the CDR3 is TGTGCCAGCAGCCGGGGGTTGGCCACTGAAGCTTTCTTT. Protein: CASSRGLATEAFF.

V usage is TRBV29-1 and J usage is TRBJ2-7; 8 nucleotides agree with TRBD1. The CDR3 is 12 amino acids. Per the germline V gene, CDR1 is SQVTM and CDR2 is ANQGSEA. V shed 8 bases, J shed 7 bases, and the junction held 10 bases outside the gene matches. CDR3 residues: CSTGQAVGEQYF. The CDR3 DNA reads as TGCAGCACGGGACAGGCGGTGGGGGAGCAGTACTTC.

This clonotype was seen at least ten times. This chain links TRBV20-1 with TRBJ2-4; 7 bases align to TRBD1. Germline assignment: CDR1 DFQATT and CDR2 SNEGSKA (reference sequence). V lost 6 bases to trimming and J lost 6 bases; unmatched junction nucleotides: 5. The CDR3 runs to 12 residues. The CDR3 region is CSAPGQTNIQYF. CDR3 bases: TGCAGTGCACCGGGACAGACAAACATTCAGTACTTC.

This clonotype was detected ten times or more. The chain recombines TRBV5-1 with TRBJ1-2, with TRBD1 matching 7 bases. Germline CDR1 SGHRS, CDR2 YFSETQ. Trimming removed 4 bases from V and 2 bases from J; junction bases left unmatched: 11. The CDR3 has 16 amino acids. The CDR3 sequence is CASSEGQLKANYGYTF. DNA for the CDR3: TGCGCCAGCAGCGAGGGACAGCTGAAGGCCAACTATGGCTACACCTTC.

This clonotype was seen at least ten times. The rearrangement joins TRBV2 to TRBJ2-2; a possible D gene is TRBD1 (6 bases). Germline assignment: CDR1 SNHLY and CDR2 FYNNEI. Between the trimmed V and J ends, which lost 4 bases and 0 bases, there was a span of 9 bases. CDR3 length: 15 residues. In DNA, the CDR3 is TGTGCCAGCAGTGCCGGACAGACGAACACCGGGGAGCTGTTTTTT. Protein: CASSAGQTNTGELFF. Together with reference TRBV2 and TRBJ2-2, the CDR3 gives the full variable domain: EPEVTQTPSHQVTQMGQEVILRCVPISNHLYFYWYRQILGQKVEFLVSFYNNEISEKSEIFDDQFSVERPDGSNFTLKIRSTKLEDSAMYFCASSAGQTNTGELFFGEGSRLTVL.

This clonotype has just one count. V gene TRBV19 combines with J gene TRBJ2-7; possibly TRBD2 for D (6 bases). CDR1 is LNHDA, CDR2 SQIVND, per germline (reference sequence). Between the trimmed V and J ends, which lost 1 base and 3 bases, there was a span of 13 bases. The CDR3 runs to 15 residues. The CDR3: CASSIGRGPFYEQYF. As DNA, the CDR3 is TGTGCCAGTAGTATAGGGAGGGGTCCATTCTACGAGCAGTACTTC. Based on the CDR3 plus reference TRBV19 and TRBJ2-7, the full variable domain is DGGITQSPKYLFRKEGQNVTLSCEQNLNHDAMYWYRQDPGQGLRLIYYSQIVNDFQKGDIAEGYSVSREKKESFPLTVTSAQKNPTAFYLCASSIGRGPFYEQYFGPGTRLTVT.

This chain joins TRBV19 and TRBJ2-2; D is unclear. This CDR3 has 15 amino acids. Germline CDR1 LNHDA, CDR2 SQIVND (reference sequence). The ends were cut back, 0 bases at V and 5 bases at J, with 10 bases in the middle. This CDR3 is CASSIDPVRTGELFF. CDR3 in DNA: TGTGCCAGTAGTATAGATCCGGTTAGGACCGGGGAGCTGTTTTTT. Looking up the rest from reference TRBV19 and TRBJ2-2 gives the full variable domain: DGGITQSPKYLFRKEGQNVTLSCEQNLNHDAMYWYRQDPGQGLRLIYYSQIVNDFQKGDIAEGYSVSREKKESFPLTVTSAQKNPTAFYLCASSIDPVRTGELFFGEGSRLTVL.

The chain links TRBV2 to TRBJ2-5, with 7 bases that match TRBD2. CDR1 is SNHLY, CDR2 FYNNEI, per germline. V lost 6 bases and J lost 4; bases outside the gene matches: 2. The CDR3 is made up of 12 amino acids. The CDR3 sequence: CASRWEGETQYF. The CDR3 bases are TGTGCCAGCAGGTGGGAGGGAGAGACCCAGTACTTC.

In the case of this clonotype: Relative to the germline gene, one junction end is altered; a read error may explain this. J is TRBJ2-3 and V is TRBV12-3 or TRBV12-4; 7 positions agree with TRBD2. The CDR3 is 15 residues long. CDR3 nucleotide sequence: TGTGCCAGCAGGCTACTAGCGACTAGCACAGATACGCGGTATTTT. It codes for CASRLLATSTDTRYF.

The rearrangement joins TRBV20-1 to TRBJ2-7, with D possibly TRBD1 on 6 matching bases. CDR1 is DFQATT, CDR2 SNEGSKA, per germline (reference sequence). CDR3 length: 13 amino acids. V dropped 6 bases and J dropped 6 bases, with 18 bases sitting between them. The CDR3 DNA is TGCAGTGCCAGGGCGCGCCGAGGGGGCGAGCAGTACTTC. Amino acids: CSARARRGGEQYF.

The table lists this clonotype with many counts. This chain joins TRBV20-1 and TRBJ2-3; a possible D gene is TRBD2 (6 bases). Trimming cost V 0 bases and J 2 bases, with 18 bases left between them. Germline CDR1 reads DFQATT; CDR2 reads SNEGSKA (reference sequence). CDR3 length: 17 amino acids. CDR3: CSARDLREVAYTDTQYF. As DNA, the CDR3 is TGCAGTGCTAGAGATCTCAGGGAGGTCGCCTACACAGATACGCAGTATTTT.